These T cell receptor beta chains were read from a single sample in a study of shared clonotypes between healthy human individuals. TCRdb keeps only in-frame clones here, not all; method: immunoSEQ multiplex PCR. The repertoire has 90,000 to 150,000 clones, around 68% of them found once; the top ten carry 24%. Source material: memory CD8+ T cells sorted from blood. These receptor sequences come from a woman in her thirties in good health. Both conserved end residues are part of each CDR3. Each record gives: CDR3 DNA, CDR3 protein, clone size, D gene, J gene, V gene. D genes are given only for firm matches. Rows give clone size only sometimes, using once, few, many, or a class for an expanded clone.

CDR3 DNA: TGTGCCAGCAGCCAATTCGGCAGTGAGAACTATGGCTACACCTTC; CDR3 protein: CASSQFGSENYGYTF; clone size: .; D gene: .; J gene: TRBJ1-2; V gene: TRBV14
CDR3 DNA: TGTGCCAGCAGCCCTGGGACGGTGAGCTCCTACAATGAGCAGTTCTTC; CDR3 protein: CASSPGTVSSYNEQFF; clone size: many; D gene: .; J gene: TRBJ2-1; V gene: TRBV7-8
CDR3 DNA: TGTGCCAGCAGCTCCTTCCATGAAAAACTGTTTTTT; CDR3 protein: CASSSFHEKLFF; clone size: .; D gene: .; J gene: TRBJ1-4; V gene: TRBV13
CDR3 DNA: TGTGCCAGCAAAAGACAGGGGGCGGGAAACACCATATATTTT; CDR3 protein: CASKRQGAGNTIYF; clone size: .; D gene: TRBD1; J gene: TRBJ1-3; V gene: TRBV2
CDR3 DNA: TGCGCCAGCAGCCAAGTGGGCGTTTACGAGCAGTACTTC; CDR3 protein: CASSQVGVYEQYF; clone size: .; D gene: .; J gene: TRBJ2-7; V gene: TRBV4-1
CDR3 DNA: TGTGCCAGCAGTGGTCTTCGGGTCGATACGCAGTATTTT; CDR3 protein: CASSGLRVDTQYF; clone size: many; D gene: .; J gene: TRBJ2-3; V gene: TRBV28
CDR3 DNA: TGTGCCAGCAGTTTCCAAACAGGGGTTGGTCAGCCCCAGCATTTT; CDR3 protein: CASSFQTGVGQPQHF; clone size: .; D gene: TRBD1; J gene: TRBJ1-5; V gene: TRBV28
CDR3 DNA: TGTGCCAGCAGTGTCATGAGTGCGGGCTGGAACACCGGGGAGCTGTTTTTT; CDR3 protein: CASSVMSAGWNTGELFF; clone size: few; D gene: .; J gene: TRBJ2-2; V gene: TRBV2
CDR3 DNA: TGTGCCAGCTCACCTAACGACAGGGTAAGGGCCTACGAGCAGTACTTC; CDR3 protein: CASSPNDRVRAYEQYF; clone size: .; D gene: TRBD1; J gene: TRBJ2-7; V gene: TRBV18
CDR3 DNA: TGTGCCAGCAGTCTCATAGCGCACTCCTACAATGAGCAGTTCTTC; CDR3 protein: CASSLIAHSYNEQFF; clone size: .; D gene: .; J gene: TRBJ2-1; V gene: TRBV27
CDR3 DNA: TGTGCCAGCAGCCCCCCGGTGGCCAGCTTCTACGAGCAGTACTTC; CDR3 protein: CASSPPVASFYEQYF; clone size: .; D gene: .; J gene: TRBJ2-7; V gene: TRBV28
CDR3 DNA: TGTGCCAGCAGTCCCCCCGTAGCGGGAGCCACCTACGAGCAGTACTTC; CDR3 protein: CASSPPVAGATYEQYF; clone size: .; D gene: TRBD2; J gene: TRBJ2-7; V gene: TRBV7-9
CDR3 DNA: TGCGCCAGCAGCTTTGGTCCCAGCGGGAGGGAGGATGAGCAGTTCTTC; CDR3 protein: CASSFGPSGREDEQFF; clone size: .; D gene: TRBD2; J gene: TRBJ2-1; V gene: TRBV5-1
CDR3 DNA: TGTGCCAGCAGCTCCCTCCCTTCCGAGACCCAGTACTTC; CDR3 protein: CASSSLPSETQYF; clone size: .; D gene: .; J gene: TRBJ2-5; V gene: TRBV13
CDR3 DNA: TGTGCCAGCAGCTTAGTCCTAGCGGAGAACACCGGGGAGCTGTTTTTT; CDR3 protein: CASSLVLAENTGELFF; clone size: .; D gene: TRBD2; J gene: TRBJ2-2; V gene: TRBV11-3
CDR3 DNA: TGTGCCAGCAGCTTGGCGGGCGGGACTGAAACCTTGGATGAGCAGTTCTTC; CDR3 protein: CASSLAGGTETLDEQFF; clone size: once; D gene: .; J gene: TRBJ2-1; V gene: TRBV5-6
CDR3 DNA: TGTGCCAGCAGCCTTTCCGGGACAGGGGGCAAACAGCCCCAGCATTTT; CDR3 protein: CASSLSGTGGKQPQHF; clone size: .; D gene: TRBD1; J gene: TRBJ1-5; V gene: TRBV2
CDR3 DNA: TGTGCCAGCAGCTACCTCCCCGGAAAATACGAGCAGTACTTC; CDR3 protein: CASSYLPGKYEQYF; clone size: .; D gene: .; J gene: TRBJ2-7; V gene: TRBV7-8
CDR3 DNA: TGTGCCAGCAGTGGCCACGAGACAGGGAGTTCGGAGACCCAGTACTTC; CDR3 protein: CASSGHETGSSETQYF; clone size: .; D gene: TRBD1; J gene: TRBJ2-5; V gene: TRBV2
CDR3 DNA: TGCGCCAGCAGCCTTGTAGGACGGGCGGACTATGGCTACACCTTC; CDR3 protein: CASSLVGRADYGYTF; clone size: few; D gene: .; J gene: TRBJ1-2; V gene: TRBV4-1
CDR3 DNA: TGTGCCAGCAGCCAAGCACGGGGCGGTTCGGAGACCCAGTACTTC; CDR3 protein: CASSQARGGSETQYF; clone size: .; D gene: .; J gene: TRBJ2-5; V gene: TRBV4-2
CDR3 DNA: TGTGCCACCAGCAGCTGGCAGAACACTGAAGCTTTCTTT; CDR3 protein: CATSSWQNTEAFF; clone size: .; D gene: .; J gene: TRBJ1-1; V gene: TRBV15
CDR3 DNA: TGCAGCGTTGAGGGTCCTATTGGGAGCTCCTACAATGAGCAGTTCTTC; CDR3 protein: CSVEGPIGSSYNEQFF; clone size: .; D gene: .; J gene: TRBJ2-1; V gene: TRBV29-1
CDR3 DNA: TGTGCCAGCAGTTTCCCCCGGGGCAGGGGGTACACCTTC; CDR3 protein: CASSFPRGRGYTF; clone size: .; D gene: TRBD1; J gene: TRBJ1-2; V gene: TRBV27
CDR3 DNA: TGTGCCAGCAGTGACACAGGGGGCGCCGGCAATGAGCAGTTCTTC; CDR3 protein: CASSDTGGAGNEQFF; clone size: many; D gene: TRBD1; J gene: TRBJ2-1; V gene: TRBV6-4
CDR3 DNA: TGTGCCAGCAGCCTTCTAGTGACGACCGGGGAGCTGTTTTTT; CDR3 protein: CASSLLVTTGELFF; clone size: .; D gene: .; J gene: TRBJ2-2; V gene: TRBV28
CDR3 DNA: TGCGCCAGCAGCCTTACTAGCGGGAGTTACAATGAGCAGTTCTTC; CDR3 protein: CASSLTSGSYNEQFF; clone size: .; D gene: TRBD2; J gene: TRBJ2-1; V gene: TRBV5-1
CDR3 DNA: TGTGCCACCCACGGACAGGGGCTTTACAATGAGCAGTTCTTC; CDR3 protein: CATHGQGLYNEQFF; clone size: many; D gene: TRBD1; J gene: TRBJ2-1; V gene: TRBV28
CDR3 DNA: TGTGCCAGCAGCCAATGGGCGGGGGGGCTGGGAAATGAGCAGTTCTTC; CDR3 protein: CASSQWAGGLGNEQFF; clone size: .; D gene: TRBD2; J gene: TRBJ2-1; V gene: TRBV4-2
CDR3 DNA: TGTGCCAGCAGTTTGACGCGACAGGGGGCTGGAGGCTACACCTTC; CDR3 protein: CASSLTRQGAGGYTF; clone size: .; D gene: TRBD1; J gene: TRBJ1-2; V gene: TRBV28
CDR3 DNA: TGTGCCAGCAGCTTCGAAACCAGGGGGCAGCCCCAGCATTTT; CDR3 protein: CASSFETRGQPQHF; clone size: .; D gene: TRBD1; J gene: TRBJ1-5; V gene: TRBV7-9
CDR3 DNA: TGTGCCAGCAGCTTGGGAGGGGGCAATCAGCCCCAGCATTTT; CDR3 protein: CASSLGGGNQPQHF; clone size: few; D gene: .; J gene: TRBJ1-5; V gene: TRBV5-6
CDR3 DNA: TGTGCCAGCAGTGGGGCTTTTCGCTCTGGAAACACCATATATTTT; CDR3 protein: CASSGAFRSGNTIYF; clone size: .; D gene: .; J gene: TRBJ1-3; V gene: TRBV25-1
CDR3 DNA: TGTGCCACCAGCAGAGCAGACTCTGGGGCCAACGTCCTGACTTTC; CDR3 protein: CATSRADSGANVLTF; clone size: .; D gene: .; J gene: TRBJ2-6; V gene: TRBV15
CDR3 DNA: TGTGCCAGCAGCCAAGATGCGGACGGTGGCGAGCAGTACTTC; CDR3 protein: CASSQDADGGEQYF; clone size: many; D gene: .; J gene: TRBJ2-7; V gene: TRBV14
CDR3 DNA: TGTGCCAGCAGTGCCCGGGACAGGGGCCACGAGCAGTACTTC; CDR3 protein: CASSARDRGHEQYF; clone size: .; D gene: TRBD1; J gene: TRBJ2-7; V gene: TRBV2
CDR3 DNA: TGTGCCAGCAGCCAAATCGGGGACGGCAGGACCCAGTACTTC; CDR3 protein: CASSQIGDGRTQYF; clone size: few; D gene: .; J gene: TRBJ2-5; V gene: TRBV13
CDR3 DNA: TGTGCCAGCCTGATTGATGGACAGGGGACCGGGGAGCTGTTTTTT; CDR3 protein: CASLIDGQGTGELFF; clone size: .; D gene: TRBD1; J gene: TRBJ2-2; V gene: TRBV18
CDR3 DNA: TGTGCCAGCAGTTACTCGATGCAGGACTCCTACGAGCAGTACTTC; CDR3 protein: CASSYSMQDSYEQYF; clone size: .; D gene: .; J gene: TRBJ2-7; V gene: TRBV6-5
CDR3 DNA: TGTGCCAGCAGCTTATTAGGTGAAAAACTGTTTTTT; CDR3 protein: CASSLLGEKLFF; clone size: .; D gene: .; J gene: TRBJ1-4; V gene: TRBV7-8
CDR3 DNA: TGTGCCAGCAGTGAAGATAAAGCTCCCTACGAGCAGTACTTC; CDR3 protein: CASSEDKAPYEQYF; clone size: .; D gene: .; J gene: TRBJ2-7; V gene: TRBV6-1
CDR3 DNA: TGTGCCAGCAGTGAATGGGGGACAGGGGATTTCAAGGGGGAGCTGTTTTTT; CDR3 protein: CASSEWGTGDFKGELFF; clone size: .; D gene: TRBD1; J gene: TRBJ2-2; V gene: TRBV25-1
CDR3 DNA: TGTGCCAGCAACAGGGACTCAGACACAGATACGCAGTATTTT; CDR3 protein: CASNRDSDTDTQYF; clone size: many; D gene: .; J gene: TRBJ2-3; V gene: TRBV28
CDR3 DNA: TGTGCCAGCAGCTTAGGCCGTCGGCTCTACACCTTC; CDR3 protein: CASSLGRRLYTF; clone size: .; D gene: .; J gene: TRBJ1-2; V gene: TRBV13
CDR3 DNA: TGCGCCAGCAGCTTGGACTATAGCTACAATGAGCAGTTCTTC; CDR3 protein: CASSLDYSYNEQFF; clone size: .; D gene: .; J gene: TRBJ2-1; V gene: TRBV5-1
CDR3 DNA: TGTGCCAGTAGTATCGTCGGCAATCAGCCCCAGCATTTT; CDR3 protein: CASSIVGNQPQHF; clone size: .; D gene: .; J gene: TRBJ1-5; V gene: TRBV19
CDR3 DNA: TGTGCCAGCAGCACCGGGACAGGGGGCCCTAATGAAAAACTGTTTTTT; CDR3 protein: CASSTGTGGPNEKLFF; clone size: many; D gene: TRBD1; J gene: TRBJ1-4; V gene: TRBV5-6
CDR3 DNA: TGTGCCAGCAGTGAATCTGGGGCAGGGGGCGCATACGAGCAGTACTTC; CDR3 protein: CASSESGAGGAYEQYF; clone size: .; D gene: TRBD1; J gene: TRBJ2-7; V gene: TRBV25-1
CDR3 DNA: TGTGCCAGTAGTACCCAACGGGGGGCAGATACGCAGTATTTT; CDR3 protein: CASSTQRGADTQYF; clone size: once; D gene: TRBD2; J gene: TRBJ2-3; V gene: TRBV19